Sequencing of this T cell receptor (beta chain) was carried out in a study of T cell responses to AZD1222 COVID-19 vaccine. The data were produced by immunoSEQ multiplex PCR, yet TCRdb's version contains in-frame clones alone and is incomplete. This table holds under 140,000 clones, 87% found once. With 3 bases removed from V and 4 bases from J, the gap between germline ends came to 14 bases. The length of the CDR3 is 15 residues. Germline values: CDR1 SEHNR, CDR2 FQNEAQ (reference sequence). The origin of this receptor is an adult in good health. The chain recombines TRBV7-9 with TRBJ2-3; possibly TRBD2 for D (5 bases). The material sequenced was peripheral blood, taken on day 0 of AZD1222 vaccination. CDR3 region: CASSFGRRASDTQYF. DNA for the CDR3: TGTGCCAGCAGCTTCGGACGGCGGGCATCAGATACGCAGTATTTT.